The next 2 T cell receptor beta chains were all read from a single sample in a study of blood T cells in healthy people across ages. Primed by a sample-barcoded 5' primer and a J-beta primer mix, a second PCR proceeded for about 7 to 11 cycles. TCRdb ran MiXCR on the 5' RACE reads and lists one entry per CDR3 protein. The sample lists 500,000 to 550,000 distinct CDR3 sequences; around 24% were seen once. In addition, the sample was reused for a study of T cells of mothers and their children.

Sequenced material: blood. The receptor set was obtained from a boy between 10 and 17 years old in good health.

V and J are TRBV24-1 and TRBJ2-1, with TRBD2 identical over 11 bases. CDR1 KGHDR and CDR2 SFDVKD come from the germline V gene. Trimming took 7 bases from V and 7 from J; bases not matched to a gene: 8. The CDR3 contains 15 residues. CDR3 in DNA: TGTGCCACCAGCACTAGCGGGAGTTTTTGGAATGAGCAGTTCTTC. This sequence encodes CATSTSGSFWNEQFF.

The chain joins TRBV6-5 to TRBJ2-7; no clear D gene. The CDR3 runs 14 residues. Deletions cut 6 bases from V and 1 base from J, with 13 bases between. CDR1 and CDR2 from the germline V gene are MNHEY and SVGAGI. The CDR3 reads CASSPGESSYEQYF. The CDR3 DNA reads TGTGCCAGCAGCCCAGGAGAAAGTTCCTACGAGCAGTACTTC.